These 23 T cell receptor beta chains were sequenced from one sample in a study of T-cell memory formation after mild COVID-19 listed by TCRdb under 2021. Libraries were made using 5' RACE. TCRdb records Illumina NovaSeq 6000 as the sequencer. Using fastp trimming at Q25 and MiXCR clonotype assembly, TCRdb reanalyzed the public sequencing data and kept in-frame beta chains. Records with the same CDR3 protein are collapsed into one entry carrying the most frequent genes and DNA. Recorded for this sample are 200,000 to 250,000 distinct CDR3 sequences; over 9.5% of them occurred a single time. The ten most abundant clones make up 3.5% to 4% of the sample. Specimen: PBMCs or a T cell subset sorted from them (not recorded which). These TCRs come from a man younger than 35 who had mild COVID-19 (a few samples of this study predate the infection). The sample titles of this study are shuffled in the database, so cell type and time point are left out; the donor was told from shared clones.

At least ten counts were recorded for this clonotype. The chain has TRBV2 and TRBJ1-1; a weak D match, TRBD1 (6 bases). V lost 6 bases and J lost 2, with 10 bases in between. CDR3 length: 13 amino acids. From germline, CDR1 is SNHLY and CDR2 FYNNEI. The CDR3 DNA reads TGTGCCAGCAGGGGACAAGCAAACACTGAAGCTTTCTTT. This translates into CASRGQANTEAFF.

This clonotype appeared a few times. This chain connects TRBV18 to TRBJ1-1, with 7 positions matching TRBD1. Germline values: CDR1 KGHSH, CDR2 LQKENI. The CDR3 totals 18 residues. Germline trimming cut 0 bases from V and 0 bases from J; bases unmatched to any gene: 10. CDR3 protein: CASSPPGQRYDMNTEAFF. Here the CDR3 DNA reads TGTGCCAGCTCACCACCGGGACAGCGTTACGACATGAACACTGAAGCTTTCTTT.

V is TRBV29-1 and J is TRBJ1-2; the match to TRBD1 covers 8 bases. The CDR3 totals 14 residues. The germline V gene encodes CDR1 SQVTM and CDR2 ANQGSEA. V lost 4 bases to trimming and J lost 5 bases; unmatched junction nucleotides: 9. As DNA, the CDR3 is TGCAGCGTTGCACGTGACAGGGGATGGTATGGCTACACCTTC. The encoded protein is CSVARDRGWYGYTF.

This clonotype came up a few times. The chain recombines TRBV20-1 with TRBJ1-2; 8 bases align to TRBD1. V lost 3 bases to trimming and J lost 3 bases; unmatched junction nucleotides: 12. CDR1 and CDR2 from the germline V gene are DFQATT and SNEGSKA (reference sequence). The CDR3 is 16 residues long. CDR3 DNA: TGCAGTGCTAGTGGACAGGGTAGGAGTCGAGACTATGGCTACACCTTC. It encodes CSASGQGRSRDYGYTF.

This clonotype was seen many times. This chain links TRBV9 with TRBJ2-3, with TRBD1 identical over 7 bases. J gave up 5 bases and V 5 bases, and 5 bases lay outside the gene matches. From germline, CDR1 is SGDLS and CDR2 YYNGEE. CDR3 length: 13 amino acids. The CDR3 protein is CASRKGAEDTQYF. CDR3 DNA: TGTGCCAGCAGAAAGGGGGCGGAAGATACGCAGTATTTT.

CDR3 protein: CASSPRSKRNSGEQYV. DNA of the CDR3: TGTGCCAGCAGTCCCCGGAGCAAAAGGAACTCAGGCGAGCAGTACGTC. The chain carries TRBV6-1 and TRBJ2-7; no clear D. Per the germline V gene, CDR1 is MNHNS and CDR2 is SASEGT. V was pared by 5 bases and J by 6 bases, with 23 bases between. The CDR3 spans 16 residues.

This sequence joins TRBV7-2 and TRBJ1-2; TRBD1 aligns across 7 bases. This CDR3 region has 15 residues. Trimming took 1 base from V and 4 from J; bases not matched to a gene: 6. Germline CDR1 is SGHTA and CDR2 is FQGNSA. The DNA for the CDR3 is TGTGCCAGCAGCTTAGACAGGGGCGCCGGCTATGGCTACACCTTC. This codes for CASSLDRGAGYGYTF.

This sequence joins TRBV5-1 and TRBJ2-5, with 9 bases fitting TRBD2. Trimming removed 2 bases from V and 3 bases from J; junction bases left unmatched: 2. Per the germline V gene, CDR1 is SGHRS and CDR2 is YFSETQ. This CDR3 is 14 amino acids long. The DNA for the CDR3 is TGCGCCAGCAGCTTCAGCGGGGGGAAAGAGACCCAGTACTTC. Protein product: CASSFSGGKETQYF. The whole variable domain, remainder taken from reference TRBV5-1 and TRBJ2-5, is KAGVTQTPRYLIKTRGQQVTLSCSPISGHRSVSWYQQTPGQGLQFLFEYFSETQRNKGNFPGRFSGRQFSNSRSEMNVSTLELGDSALYLCASSFSGGKETQYFGPGTRLLVL.

The gene calls are TRBV18 and TRBJ1-1; D is perhaps TRBD1 (6 bases). The CDR3 contains 16 residues. Between the trimmed V and J ends, which lost 0 bases and 3 bases, there was a span of 14 bases. Per germline, CDR1 KGHSH and CDR2 LQKENI. As DNA, the CDR3 is TGTGCCAGCTCACCACCGGGGGGCCGGAGGGACACTGAAGCTTTCTTT. Translation: CASSPPGGRRDTEAFF.

The genes are TRBV2 and TRBJ2-2; D ambiguous. Germline CDR1 is SNHLY and CDR2 is FYNNEI. Trimming shortened V by 3 bases and J by 8 bases, and 13 bases separated the two germline ends. The CDR3 runs to 14 residues. The chain's CDR3 is CASSEDPIAGELFF. CDR3 nucleotide sequence: TGTGCCAGCAGTGAGGACCCGATCGCGGGGGAGCTGTTTTTT.

DNA for the CDR3: TGTGCCATCAGGGGACAGGACTCCTACGAGCAGTACGTC. Amino acid sequence: CAIRGQDSYEQYV. The J gene is TRBJ2-7, the V gene TRBV10-3, with 8 nucleotides matching TRBD1. The CDR3 runs 13 residues. Germline-derived CDR1 and CDR2 are ENHRY and SYGVKD. V gave up 6 bases and J gave up 0 bases; unmatched junction bases: 1.

The rearrangement joins TRBV5-1 to TRBJ2-1; D remains ambiguous. Germline CDR1 SGHRS, CDR2 YFSETQ. The CDR3 is 14 residues long. V lost 2 bases and J 0 bases, leaving 6 bases between the germline ends. The CDR3 DNA is TGCGCCAGCAGCTTTCACAACTCCTACAATGAGCAGTTCTTC. This translates into CASSFHNSYNEQFF.

A few counts support this clonotype. The V call is TRBV3-1, the J call TRBJ2-5; TRBD1 matches 7 bases. Germline V CDR1 and CDR2: LGHDT, YNNKEL (reference sequence). V was pared by 1 base and J by 3 bases, with 5 bases of the junction left unmatched. The CDR3 consists of 15 residues. The CDR3 DNA reads as TGTGCCAGCAGCCAAGTTCAGGGGGTGGAAGAGACCCAGTACTTC. This sequence encodes CASSQVQGVEETQYF.

This clonotype was picked up a small number of times. V is TRBV25-1 and J is TRBJ2-1, with 11 nucleotides matching TRBD2. CDR1 is MGHDK, CDR2 SYGVNS, per germline. V lost 2 bases and J lost 7; bases outside the gene matches: 10. The length of the CDR3 is 17 residues. The CDR3 protein is CASSETPLAGGKNEQFF. As DNA, the CDR3 is TGTGCCAGCAGTGAAACCCCCCTAGCGGGGGGCAAGAATGAGCAGTTCTTC.

The genes are TRBV7-9 and TRBJ2-1, with 7 positions matching TRBD2. Losses at the gene ends were 4 bases for V and 8 bases for J; bases not matched to a gene: 5. The germline gives CDR1 SEHNR, CDR2 FQNEAQ (reference sequence). CDR3 size: 13 residues. The CDR3 loop is CASSSGLIDEQFF. CDR3 in DNA: TGTGCCAGCAGCTCGGGACTAATAGATGAGCAGTTCTTC.

This clonotype has just one count. A read error is likely, as this CDR3 ends without the conserved phenylalanine or tryptophan. This chain uses TRBV7-2 with TRBJ1-2; the D gene is possibly TRBD1 (6 bases). Germline V CDR1 and CDR2: SGHTA, FQGNSA. V was clipped by 1 base and J by 4 bases, with 16 bases between them. The CDR3 is made up of 16 amino acids. The CDR3 region is CASSLGRTEGLYGYTL. As DNA, the CDR3 is TGTGCCAGCAGCTTAGGTCGGACAGAGGGCCTCTATGGCTACACCTTA.

In this sample, this clonotype turned up a few times. The rearrangement uses TRBV5-5 and TRBJ2-5; possibly TRBD2 for D (5 bases). Germline V gene data show CDR1 as SGHKS and CDR2 as YYEKEE (reference sequence). The CDR3 runs to 15 residues. V lost 0 bases to trimming and J lost 0 bases, with 9 bases between them. As DNA, the CDR3 is TGTGCCAGCAGCTTGGCCAGCGGATACCAAGAGACCCAGTACTTC. This gives the protein CASSLASGYQETQYF.

The chain links TRBV7-9 to TRBJ1-4; unclear D gene. Trimming removed 8 bases at V and 7 bases at J, with 8 bases between. This CDR3 is built from 11 residues. The germline V gene encodes CDR1 SEHNR and CDR2 FQNEAQ (reference sequence). The CDR3 protein is CASEEGEKLFF. The CDR3 bases are TGTGCCAGCGAAGAGGGTGAAAAACTGTTTTTT.

The V and J genes are TRBV9 and TRBJ2-3; TRBD1 matches at 9 bases. CDR1 and CDR2 from the germline V gene are SGDLS and YYNGEE. CDR3 length: 17 residues. V was clipped by 1 base and J by 6 bases; unmatched bases: 12. The CDR3 protein is CASSVTVLGTGTDTQYF. Here the CDR3 DNA reads TGTGCCAGCAGCGTAACAGTTCTCGGGACAGGGACTGATACGCAGTATTTT.

This clonotype was counted a few times. For the CDR3, the DNA is TGCAGCGTGGGGGGACTCCAAAGCTCCTACGAGCAGTACTTC. Encoded protein: CSVGGLQSSYEQYF. The gene calls are TRBV29-1 and TRBJ2-7, with D perhaps matching TRBD2 (6 bases). V lost 6 bases to trimming and J lost 0 bases, with 15 bases between them. This CDR3 has 14 residues. Germline lookup yields CDR1 SQVTM and CDR2 ANQGSEA.

This clonotype has a count of ten or more. The chain is built from TRBV28 and TRBJ2-1, with 10 bases identical to TRBD1. J gave up 3 bases and V 2 bases, and 4 bases lay outside the gene matches. The CDR3 contains 16 residues. Looked up from germline, CDR1 is MDHEN and CDR2 is SYDVKM. In DNA, the CDR3 is TGTGCCAGCAGTTTACTCCGGGACAGGGGCTACAATGAGCAGTTCTTC. Translated: CASSLLRDRGYNEQFF.

This clonotype was seen only a few times. The J gene is TRBJ2-7, the V gene TRBV29-1, with a weak D call TRBD1 (5 bases). The CDR3 runs to 13 residues. Trimming removed 4 bases from V and 6 bases from J, with 16 bases in between. Germline V gene data show CDR1 as SQVTM and CDR2 as ANQGSEA. The CDR3 nucleotides are TGCAGCGTTGTTGTATTGTTAGGGGCCGAGCAGTACTTC. Protein: CSVVVLLGAEQYF.

This clonotype was found a few times. The chain combines TRBV18 with TRBJ1-5, with a possible D match to TRBD1 (5 bases). Per germline, CDR1 KGHSH and CDR2 LQKENI. V lost 4 bases to trimming and J lost 3 bases, with 7 bases between them. This CDR3 spans 13 amino acids. The CDR3 sequence is CASSLDNNQPQHF. The CDR3 region has the DNA TGTGCCAGCTCACTGGACAACAATCAGCCCCAGCATTTT.